These 13 T cell receptor beta chains were sequenced from one sample in a study of identical twins. TCRdb analysed the 5' RACE reads with MiXCR anew, one entry per CDR3 protein. The sample lists 650,000 to 800,000 distinct CDR3 sequences, less than 10% seen once, with 0.98% in the top ten. In addition, the sample was reused for a study of yellow fever vaccine responses in identical twins.

Sequencing was performed on PBMCs. All receptors come from a woman aged 18-29 years in good health.

This clonotype was detected only a few times. The chain joins TRBV4-3 to TRBJ2-3, with 15 bases lining up with TRBD2. J gave up 0 bases and V 0 bases, and 7 bases lay outside the gene matches. Germline values: CDR1 LGHNA, CDR2 YSLEER. This CDR3 region has 20 residues. CDR3 coding DNA: TGCGCCAGCAGCCAAGACCCGGGACTAGCGGGAGGACTAAGCACAGATACGCAGTATTTT. Translating it yields CASSQDPGLAGGLSTDTQYF.

This clonotype was detected many times. This chain joins TRBV20-1 and TRBJ1-4, with D possibly being TRBD1 (6 bases). Germline loops: CDR1 DFQATT, CDR2 SNEGSKA (reference sequence). V was trimmed by 1 base and J by 12 bases, leaving 12 bases between them. There are 12 residues in the CDR3. CDR3 coding DNA: TGCAGTGCTAGAGGGCAGGGGCAGGAACTGTTTTTT. Amino acid sequence: CSARGQGQELFF.

This clonotype has a handful of counts. The chain couples TRBV11-2 to TRBJ2-1, with 7 bases matching TRBD2. CDR1 and CDR2 from the germline V gene are SGHAT and FQNNGV. With 5 bases clipped from V and 10 bases from J, the junction kept 14 bases outside the gene matches. The CDR3 runs to 15 residues. The CDR3 DNA reads TGTGCCAGCAGCCTCAGCGGGGACCCTCCATGGGAGCAGTTCTTC. This sequence encodes CASSLSGDPPWEQFF.

In this sample, this clonotype turned up a few times. The chain has TRBV3-1 and TRBJ1-2; D unclear. Trimming stripped 1 base from V and 1 base from J, with 10 bases between. This CDR3 region has 15 residues. In germline, CDR1 is LGHDT, CDR2 YNNKEL (reference sequence). The CDR3 DNA is TGTGCCAGCAGCCAAGCTGTCATTCTTAACTATGGCTACACCTTC. Its translation is CASSQAVILNYGYTF.

This clonotype showed up many times. The chain recombines TRBV29-1 with TRBJ2-7, with TRBD1 matching over 7 bases. Trimming took 3 bases from V and 1 from J; bases not matched to a gene: 12. The CDR3 has 16 amino acids. CDR1 and CDR2 (germline): SQVTM, ANQGSEA. The CDR3 region is CSVEGTSGQVSYEQYF. As DNA, the CDR3 is TGCAGCGTTGAGGGGACCAGCGGACAGGTATCCTACGAGCAGTACTTC.

This clonotype was seen a handful of times. The rearrangement links TRBV5-1 to TRBJ2-3, with TRBD2 matching 10 bases. V dropped 6 bases and J dropped 1; count of bases not matched to a gene: 11. The CDR3 sequence is 17 residues long. The germline V gene encodes CDR1 SGHRS and CDR2 YFSETQ. This CDR3 reads CASKKRGGVSGTDTQYF. As DNA, the CDR3 is TGCGCCAGCAAAAAGCGGGGGGGCGTGAGCGGCACAGATACGCAGTATTTT.

This clonotype was seen many times. This chain links TRBV4-1 with TRBJ2-3; 10 bases line up with TRBD2. V shed 0 bases and J 6 bases; nucleotides not matched to a gene: 9. The CDR3 is made up of 17 amino acids. CDR1 is MGHRA, CDR2 YSYEKL, per germline. The CDR3 spells CASSQDRASGSWDTQYF. Written as DNA, the CDR3 is TGCGCCAGCAGCCAAGATCGGGCTAGCGGGAGTTGGGATACGCAGTATTTT.

This clonotype was observed a few times. Written as DNA, the CDR3 is TGTGCCAGCAGCTTAGACCCGCCTCGCACAGATACGCAGTATTTT. Encoded protein: CASSLDPPRTDTQYF. The chain employs TRBV7-9 and TRBJ2-3; D uncertain. Germline CDR1 is SEHNR and CDR2 is FQNEAQ (reference sequence). The CDR3 sequence is 15 residues long. V lost 1 base and J lost 1, with 9 bases in between.

V is TRBV11-1 and J is TRBJ2-1; TRBD2 matches at 12 bases. Germline assignment: CDR1 SGHAT and CDR2 FQDESV (reference sequence). The length of the CDR3 is 18 residues. The J segment lost 4 bases and the V segment lost 11 bases, leaving 18 bases of the junction unmatched. This chain's CDR3 is CALSPPRLAGVLYNEQFF. For the CDR3, the DNA is TGTGCCCTCAGTCCCCCGAGACTAGCGGGAGTCTTATACAATGAGCAGTTCTTC.

DNA for the CDR3: TGTGCCAGCGGTTCGGGTGAGCGGTGGAGAGATACGCAGTATTTT. Its translation is CASGSGERWRDTQYF. The genes are TRBV12-3 or TRBV12-4 and TRBJ2-3; TRBD2 might be the D (5 bases). V lost 8 bases, J lost 5 bases, and 20 bases lay in between. There are 15 residues in the CDR3.

In its sample, this clonotype was seen many times. The V gene is TRBV5-6, the J gene TRBJ2-2, with 7 bases that match TRBD2. Per the germline V gene, CDR1 is SGHDT and CDR2 is YYEEEE. This CDR3 has 19 residues. With V trimmed by 1 base and J by 0 bases, 12 bases remained unmatched. CDR3 DNA sequence: TGTGCCAGCAGCTTGCCCCATCGGCTAGCGGATCCGAACACCGGGGAGCTGTTTTTT. It yields the protein CASSLPHRLADPNTGELFF.

This clonotype came up many times. The chain employs TRBV6-5 and TRBJ2-1; D not resolved. CDR3 length: 14 residues. Per germline, CDR1 MNHEY and CDR2 SVGAGI. Trimming shortened V by 7 bases and J by 6 bases, and 16 bases separated the two germline ends. Written as DNA, the CDR3 is TGTGCCAGCATTAACAATGAGGCCGGCAATGAGCAGTTCTTC. Amino acid sequence: CASINNEAGNEQFF.

The chain uses TRBV9 and TRBJ2-3, with D possibly being TRBD1 (6 bases). The CDR3 runs to 16 residues. Deletions cut 3 bases from V and 2 bases from J, with 16 bases between. Looked up from germline, CDR1 is SGDLS and CDR2 is YYNGEE. The chain's CDR3 is CASSAGQFGFTDTQYF. In DNA form, the CDR3 reads TGTGCCAGCAGCGCCGGACAGTTCGGGTTCACAGATACGCAGTATTTT.